This TCR beta chain comes out of a study of cytomegalovirus exposure and HLA in healthy donors. Study-level background: Researchers found that approximately 80% of 398 genotyped donors fell within the Caucasian-associated ancestry cluster.

This CDR3 spans 18 amino acids. Germline trimming cut 0 bases from V and 0 bases from J; bases unmatched to any gene: 9. Germline CDR1 reads SGHDT; CDR2 reads YYEEEE. Use of 60 Vbeta and 13 Jbeta primers characterized the PCR. Sequencing used immunoSEQ multiplex PCR; TCRdb keeps in-frame clones, though not all of them. The sample holds roughly 190,000 clones. The material sequenced was PBMCs. The chain carries TRBV5-6 and TRBJ1-5, with 7 bases that match TRBD1. The receptor was isolated from a woman between 18 and 29 years old in good health and CMV-seropositive. The CDR3 DNA reads as TGTGCCAGCAGCTTGGCGGGGGACAGTTTACCTAGCAATCAGCCCCAGCATTTT. Amino acid sequence: CASSLAGDSLPSNQPQHF.